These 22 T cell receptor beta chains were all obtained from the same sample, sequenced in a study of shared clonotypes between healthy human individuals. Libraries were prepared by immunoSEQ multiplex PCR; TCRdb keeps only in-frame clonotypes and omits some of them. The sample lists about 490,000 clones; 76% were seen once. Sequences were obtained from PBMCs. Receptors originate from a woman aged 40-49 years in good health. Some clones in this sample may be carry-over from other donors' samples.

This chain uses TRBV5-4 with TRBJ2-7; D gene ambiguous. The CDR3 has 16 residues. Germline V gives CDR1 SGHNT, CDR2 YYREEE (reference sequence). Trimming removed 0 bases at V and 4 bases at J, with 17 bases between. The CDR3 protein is CASSLGGREVGYEQYF. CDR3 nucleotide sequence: TGTGCCAGCAGCTTGGGCGGCAGAGAAGTGGGATACGAGCAGTACTTC.

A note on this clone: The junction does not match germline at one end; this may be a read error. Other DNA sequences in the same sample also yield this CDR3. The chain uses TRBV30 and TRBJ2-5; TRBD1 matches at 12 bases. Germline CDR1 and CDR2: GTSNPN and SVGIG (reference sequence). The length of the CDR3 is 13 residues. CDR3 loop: CAAGTGGVETQYF. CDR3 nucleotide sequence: TGTGCCGCGGGGACAGGGGGCGTAGAGACTCAGTACTTC.

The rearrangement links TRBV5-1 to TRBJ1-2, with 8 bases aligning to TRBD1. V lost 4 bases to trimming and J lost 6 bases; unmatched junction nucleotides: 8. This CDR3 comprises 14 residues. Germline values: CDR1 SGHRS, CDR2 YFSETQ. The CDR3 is CASSIYGQGDGYTF. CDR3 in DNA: TGCGCCAGCAGCATTTATGGACAGGGAGATGGCTACACCTTC.

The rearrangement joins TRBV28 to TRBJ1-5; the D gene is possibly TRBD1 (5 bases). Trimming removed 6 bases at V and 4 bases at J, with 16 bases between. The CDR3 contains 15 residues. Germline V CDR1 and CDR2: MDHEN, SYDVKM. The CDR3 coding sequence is TGTGCCAGCAGGCTTTCGGGACGGGGAAATCAGCCCCAGCATTTT. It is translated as CASRLSGRGNQPQHF.

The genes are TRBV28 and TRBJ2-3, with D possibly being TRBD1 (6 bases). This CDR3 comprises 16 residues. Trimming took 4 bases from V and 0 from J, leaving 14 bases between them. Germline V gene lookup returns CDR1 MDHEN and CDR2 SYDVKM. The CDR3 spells CASSSPGARSTDTQYF. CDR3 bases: TGTGCCAGCAGTTCGCCAGGGGCACGGAGCACAGATACGCAGTATTTT.

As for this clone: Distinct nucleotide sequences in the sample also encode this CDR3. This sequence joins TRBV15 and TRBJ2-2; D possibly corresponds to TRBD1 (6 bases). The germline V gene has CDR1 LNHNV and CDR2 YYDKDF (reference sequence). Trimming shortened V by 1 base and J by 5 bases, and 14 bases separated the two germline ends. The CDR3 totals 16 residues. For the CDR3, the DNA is TGTGCCACCAGCAGAGTCAGGACAGTGAATACCGGGGAGCTGTTTTTT. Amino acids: CATSRVRTVNTGELFF.

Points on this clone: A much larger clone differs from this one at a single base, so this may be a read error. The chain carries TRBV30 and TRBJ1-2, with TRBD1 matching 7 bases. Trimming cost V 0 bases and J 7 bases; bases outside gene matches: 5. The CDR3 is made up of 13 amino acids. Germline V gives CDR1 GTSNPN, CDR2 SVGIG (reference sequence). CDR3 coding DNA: TGTGCCTGGAGTGTACAGCACAGGGGTGGCTACACCTTC. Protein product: CAWSVQHRGGYTF.

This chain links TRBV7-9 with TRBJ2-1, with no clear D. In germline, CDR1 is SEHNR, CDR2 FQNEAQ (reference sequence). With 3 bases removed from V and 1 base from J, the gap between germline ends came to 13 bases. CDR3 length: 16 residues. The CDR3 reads CASSFYGLGSYNEQFF. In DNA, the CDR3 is TGTGCCAGCAGCTTTTACGGTTTGGGGTCCTACAATGAGCAGTTCTTC.

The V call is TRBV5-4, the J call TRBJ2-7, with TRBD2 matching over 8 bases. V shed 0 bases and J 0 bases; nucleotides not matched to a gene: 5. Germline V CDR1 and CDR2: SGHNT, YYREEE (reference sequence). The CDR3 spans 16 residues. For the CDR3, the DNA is TGTGCCAGCAGCTTGGATGGCGGGAGGCCCTCCTACGAGCAGTACTTC. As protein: CASSLDGGRPSYEQYF. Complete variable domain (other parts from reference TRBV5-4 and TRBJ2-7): ETGVTQSPTHLIKTRGQQVTLRCSSQSGHNTVSWYQQALGQGPQFIFQYYREEENGRGNFPPRFSGLQFPNYSSELNVNALELDDSALYLCASSLDGGRPSYEQYFGPGTRLTVT.

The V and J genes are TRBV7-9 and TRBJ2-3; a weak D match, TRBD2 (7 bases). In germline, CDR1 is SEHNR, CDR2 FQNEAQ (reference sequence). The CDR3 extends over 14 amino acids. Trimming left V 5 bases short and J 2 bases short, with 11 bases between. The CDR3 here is CASSPGGPTDTQYF. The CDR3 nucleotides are TGTGCCAGCAGCCCCGGGGGGCCCACAGATACGCAGTATTTT.

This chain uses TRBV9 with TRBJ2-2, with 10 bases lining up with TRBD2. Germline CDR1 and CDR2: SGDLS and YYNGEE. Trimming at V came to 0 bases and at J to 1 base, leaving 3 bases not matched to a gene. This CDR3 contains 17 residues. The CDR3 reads CASSVGLAGGNTGELFF. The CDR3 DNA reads TGTGCCAGCAGCGTAGGCTTAGCGGGAGGGAACACCGGGGAGCTGTTTTTT.

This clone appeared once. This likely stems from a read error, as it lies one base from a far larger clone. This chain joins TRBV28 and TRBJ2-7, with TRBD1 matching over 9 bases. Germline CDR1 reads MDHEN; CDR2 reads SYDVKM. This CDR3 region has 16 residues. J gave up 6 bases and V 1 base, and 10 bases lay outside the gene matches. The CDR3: CASSLSRTGVFREQYF. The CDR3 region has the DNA TGTGCCAGCAGTTTATCGCGGACAGGGGTATTTCGCGAGCAGTACTTC.

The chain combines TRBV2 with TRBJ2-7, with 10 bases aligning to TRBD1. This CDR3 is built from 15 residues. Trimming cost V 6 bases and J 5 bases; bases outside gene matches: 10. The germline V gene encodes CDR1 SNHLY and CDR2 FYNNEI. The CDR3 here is CASRTPGQGRDEQYF. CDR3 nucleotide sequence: TGTGCCAGCAGGACCCCGGGACAGGGGAGGGACGAGCAGTACTTC.

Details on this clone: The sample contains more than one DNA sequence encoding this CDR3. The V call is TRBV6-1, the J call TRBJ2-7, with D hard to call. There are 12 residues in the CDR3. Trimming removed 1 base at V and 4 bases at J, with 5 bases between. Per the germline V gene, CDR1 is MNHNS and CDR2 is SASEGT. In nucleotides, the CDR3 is TGTGCCAGCAGTGAAGTGGGGTACGAGCAGTACTTC. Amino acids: CASSEVGYEQYF.

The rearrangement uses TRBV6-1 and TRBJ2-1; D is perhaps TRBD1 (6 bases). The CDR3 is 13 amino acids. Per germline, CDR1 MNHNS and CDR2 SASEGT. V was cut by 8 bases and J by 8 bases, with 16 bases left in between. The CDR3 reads CASGPLGGHEQFF. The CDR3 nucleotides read TGTGCCAGCGGACCCCTAGGGGGACATGAGCAGTTCTTC.

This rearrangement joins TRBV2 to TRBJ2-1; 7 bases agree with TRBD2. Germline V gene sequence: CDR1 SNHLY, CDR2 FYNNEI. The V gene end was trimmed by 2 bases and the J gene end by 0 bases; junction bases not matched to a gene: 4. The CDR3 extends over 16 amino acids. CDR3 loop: CASSEWEGSSYNEQFF. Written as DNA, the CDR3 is TGTGCCAGCAGTGAATGGGAGGGGAGCTCCTACAATGAGCAGTTCTTC. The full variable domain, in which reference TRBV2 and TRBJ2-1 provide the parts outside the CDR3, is EPEVTQTPSHQVTQMGQEVILRCVPISNHLYFYWYRQILGQKVEFLVSFYNNEISEKSEIFDDQFSVERPDGSNFTLKIRSTKLEDSAMYFCASSEWEGSSYNEQFFGPGTRLTVL.

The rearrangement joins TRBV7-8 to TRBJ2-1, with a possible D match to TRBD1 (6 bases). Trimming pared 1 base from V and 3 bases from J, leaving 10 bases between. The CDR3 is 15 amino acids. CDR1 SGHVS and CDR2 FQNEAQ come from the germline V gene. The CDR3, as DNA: TGTGCCAGCAGCTTAGGCAGGGGAGTCTACAATGAGCAGTTCTTC. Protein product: CASSLGRGVYNEQFF.

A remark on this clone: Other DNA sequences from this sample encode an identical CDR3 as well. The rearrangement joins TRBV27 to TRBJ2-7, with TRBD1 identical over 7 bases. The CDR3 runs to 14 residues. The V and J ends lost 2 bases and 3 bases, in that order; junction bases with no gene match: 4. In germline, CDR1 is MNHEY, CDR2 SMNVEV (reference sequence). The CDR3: CASSLGDRGYEQYF. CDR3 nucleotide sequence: TGTGCCAGCAGTTTAGGGGACAGAGGCTACGAGCAGTACTTC.

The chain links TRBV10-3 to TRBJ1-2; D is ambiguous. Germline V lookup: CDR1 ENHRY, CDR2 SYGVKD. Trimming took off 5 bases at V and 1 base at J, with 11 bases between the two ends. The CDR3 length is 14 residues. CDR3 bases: TGTGCCATCAGTCCCCCCGGCGGTAACTATGGCTACACCTTC. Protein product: CAISPPGGNYGYTF.

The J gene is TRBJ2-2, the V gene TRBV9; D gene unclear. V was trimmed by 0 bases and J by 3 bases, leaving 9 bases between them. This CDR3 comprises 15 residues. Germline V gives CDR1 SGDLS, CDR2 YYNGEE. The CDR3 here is CASSVAGSYTGELFF. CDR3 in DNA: TGTGCCAGCAGCGTAGCGGGCAGCTACACCGGGGAGCTGTTTTTT.

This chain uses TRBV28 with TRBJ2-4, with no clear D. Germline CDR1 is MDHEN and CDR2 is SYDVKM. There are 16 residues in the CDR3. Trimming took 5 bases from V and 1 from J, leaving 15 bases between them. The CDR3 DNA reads TGTGCCAGCAGTGTTAATAGCCTCCGCGCCAAAAACATTCAGTACTTC. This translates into CASSVNSLRAKNIQYF.

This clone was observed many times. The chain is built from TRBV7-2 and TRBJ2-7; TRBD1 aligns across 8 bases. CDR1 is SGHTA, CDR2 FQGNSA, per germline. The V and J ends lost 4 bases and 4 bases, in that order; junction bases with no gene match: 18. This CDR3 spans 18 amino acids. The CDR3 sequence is CASSSDPSTGTGRYEQYF. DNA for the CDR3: TGTGCCAGCAGCTCCGACCCAAGCACCGGGACAGGTCGATACGAGCAGTACTTC.